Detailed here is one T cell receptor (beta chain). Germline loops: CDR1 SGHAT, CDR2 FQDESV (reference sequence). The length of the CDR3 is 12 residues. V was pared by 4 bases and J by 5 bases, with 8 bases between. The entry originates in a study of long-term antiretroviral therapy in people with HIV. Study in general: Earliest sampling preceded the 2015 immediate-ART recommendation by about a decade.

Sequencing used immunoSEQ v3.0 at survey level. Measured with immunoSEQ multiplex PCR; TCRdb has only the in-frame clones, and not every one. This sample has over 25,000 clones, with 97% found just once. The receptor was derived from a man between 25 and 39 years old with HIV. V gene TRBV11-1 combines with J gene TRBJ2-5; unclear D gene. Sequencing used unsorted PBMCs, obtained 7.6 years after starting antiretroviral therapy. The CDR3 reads CASSSFIETQYF. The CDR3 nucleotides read TGTGCCAGCAGCTCATTTATTGAGACCCAGTACTTC.